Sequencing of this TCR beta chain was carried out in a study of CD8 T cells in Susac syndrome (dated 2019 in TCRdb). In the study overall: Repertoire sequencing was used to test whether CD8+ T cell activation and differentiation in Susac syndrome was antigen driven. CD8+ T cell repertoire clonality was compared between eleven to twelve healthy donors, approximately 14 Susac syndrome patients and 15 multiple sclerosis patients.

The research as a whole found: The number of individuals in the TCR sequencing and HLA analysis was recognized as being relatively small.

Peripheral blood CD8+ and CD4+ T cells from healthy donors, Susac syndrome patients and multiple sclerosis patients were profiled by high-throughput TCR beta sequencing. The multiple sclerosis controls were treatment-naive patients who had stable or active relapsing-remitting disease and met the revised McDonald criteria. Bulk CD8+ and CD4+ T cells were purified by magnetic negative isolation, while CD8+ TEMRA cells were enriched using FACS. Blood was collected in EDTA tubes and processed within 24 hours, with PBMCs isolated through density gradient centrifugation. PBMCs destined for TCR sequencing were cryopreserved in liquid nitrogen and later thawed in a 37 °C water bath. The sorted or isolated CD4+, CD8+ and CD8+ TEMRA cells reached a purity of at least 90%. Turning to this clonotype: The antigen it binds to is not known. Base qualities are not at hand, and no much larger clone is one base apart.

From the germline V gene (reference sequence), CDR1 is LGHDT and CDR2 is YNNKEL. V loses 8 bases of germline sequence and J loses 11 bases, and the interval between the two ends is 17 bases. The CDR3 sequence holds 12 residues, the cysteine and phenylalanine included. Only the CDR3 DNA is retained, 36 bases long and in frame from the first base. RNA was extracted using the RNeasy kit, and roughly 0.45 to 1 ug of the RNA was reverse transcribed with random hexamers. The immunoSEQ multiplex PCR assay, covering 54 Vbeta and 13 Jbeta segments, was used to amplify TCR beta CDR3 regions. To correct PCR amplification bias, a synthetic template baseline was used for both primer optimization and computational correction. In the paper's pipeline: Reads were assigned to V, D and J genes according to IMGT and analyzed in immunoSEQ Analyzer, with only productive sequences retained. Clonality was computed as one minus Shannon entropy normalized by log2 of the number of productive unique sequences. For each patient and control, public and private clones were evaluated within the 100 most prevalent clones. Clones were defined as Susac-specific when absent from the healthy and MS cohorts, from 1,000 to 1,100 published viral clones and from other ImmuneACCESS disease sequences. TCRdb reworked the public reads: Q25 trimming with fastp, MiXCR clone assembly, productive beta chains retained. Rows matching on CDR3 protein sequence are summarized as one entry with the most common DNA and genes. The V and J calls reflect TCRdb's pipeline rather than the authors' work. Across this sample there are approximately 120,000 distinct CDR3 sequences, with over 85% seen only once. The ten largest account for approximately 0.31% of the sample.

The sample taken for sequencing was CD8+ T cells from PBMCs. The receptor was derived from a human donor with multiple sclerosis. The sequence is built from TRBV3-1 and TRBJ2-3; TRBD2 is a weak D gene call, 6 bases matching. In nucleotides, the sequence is TGTGCCAGCGACCACGGAGGCGGGAAGCAGTATTTT. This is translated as CASDHGGGKQYF.